The 26 T cell receptor beta chains presented below share a single source sample, sequenced in a study of T-cell reconstitution after alpha-beta-depleted transplantation in children. Library preparation (for TCRbeta) was performed with unique molecular identifiers. TCRdb redid the calling of the PCR reads with MiXCR, one entry per CDR3 protein. The sample includes some 200,000 distinct CDR3 sequences, roughly 15% of them seen just once. This sample comprised PBMCs from the stem cell graft donor, obtained from the stem cell graft. Receptors originate from a human donor who donated a stem cell graft to a child with acute lymphoblastic leukemia.

The V call is TRBV30, the J call TRBJ2-2; D possibly corresponds to TRBD1 (6 bases). In germline, CDR1 is GTSNPN, CDR2 SVGIG (reference sequence). V dropped 3 bases and J dropped 0 bases, with 14 bases sitting between them. The CDR3 totals 16 residues. The CDR3 region is CAWSKRQDPNTGELFF. CDR3 coding DNA: TGTGCCTGGAGCAAAAGACAGGACCCGAACACCGGGGAGCTGTTTTTT. The whole variable domain, remainder taken from reference TRBV30 and TRBJ2-2, is SQTIHQWPATLVQPVGSPLSLECTVEGTSNPNLYWYRQAAGRGLQLLFYSVGIGQISSEVPQNLSASRPQDRQFILSSKKLLLSDSGFYLCAWSKRQDPNTGELFFGEGSRLTVL.

Details on this clonotype: Possible read error: a much larger clone is one base away. This chain joins TRBV7-9 and TRBJ1-1; TRBD1 might be the D (5 bases). Germline values: CDR1 SEHNR, CDR2 FQNEAQ (reference sequence). The CDR3 covers 13 residues. CDR3 protein: CPSSYGGNTEAFF. Written as DNA, the CDR3 is TGTCCCAGCAGCTATGGGGGGAACACTGAAGCTTTCTTT.

This clonotype was picked up many times. V and J are TRBV5-1 and TRBJ1-1; possible D gene TRBD1, 5 bases. The CDR3 runs to 15 residues. Trimming cost V 0 bases and J 1 base, with 10 bases left between them. CDR1 and CDR2 from the germline V gene are SGHRS and YFSETQ. The CDR3 sequence is CASSLDRQTNTEAFF. CDR3 nucleotide sequence: TGCGCCAGCAGCTTGGACCGACAGACGAACACTGAAGCTTTCTTT.

The rearrangement joins TRBV2 to TRBJ2-1; D call uncertain. The CDR3 is made up of 13 amino acids. Trimming cost V 1 base and J 7 bases, with 8 bases left between them. Germline CDR1 SNHLY, CDR2 FYNNEI. The CDR3: CASSEDPDNEQFF. Here the CDR3 DNA reads TGTGCCAGCAGTGAAGATCCTGATAATGAGCAGTTCTTC.

This clonotype was seen many times. The V call is TRBV7-8, the J call TRBJ2-3; 11 bases are a match to TRBD2. Trimming removed 7 bases from V and 1 base from J; junction bases left unmatched: 7. The CDR3 contains 16 residues. In germline, CDR1 is SGHVS, CDR2 FQNEAQ. The CDR3 here is CASKSYSGRGTDTQYF. The CDR3 region has the DNA TGTGCCAGCAAATCGTATAGCGGGAGGGGCACAGATACGCAGTATTTT.

This clonotype showed up many times. The rearrangement uses TRBV28 and TRBJ2-7; a possible D gene is TRBD2 (6 bases). The CDR3 has 14 amino acids. Germline CDR1 is MDHEN and CDR2 is SYDVKM. The ends were cut back, 3 bases at V and 6 bases at J, with 15 bases in the middle. The CDR3 sequence: CASSLIRGSGEQYF. CDR3 sequence (DNA): TGTGCCAGCAGTTTGATTCGGGGGTCGGGCGAGCAGTACTTC.

This clonotype was recorded at least ten times. V gene TRBV29-1 combines with J gene TRBJ2-6; D not resolved. V lost 3 bases, J lost 1 base, and 7 bases lay in between. In germline, CDR1 is SQVTM, CDR2 ANQGSEA. The CDR3 loop spans 14 amino acids. CDR3 amino acids: CSVEVRSGANVLTF. The CDR3 coding sequence is TGCAGCGTTGAGGTCCGATCTGGGGCCAACGTCCTGACTTTC.

The rearrangement links TRBV11-2 to TRBJ2-7; 11 bases map to TRBD2. Germline CDR1 SGHAT, CDR2 FQNNGV. The CDR3 has 17 residues. The junction had 12 bases not matched to a gene; V was cut back by 6 bases and J by 2 bases. Written as DNA, the CDR3 is TGTGCCAGCAGTTGGAGACTAGCGGGAATCCCCCCCTACGAGCAGTACTTC. Protein sequence: CASSWRLAGIPPYEQYF. The whole variable domain, remainder taken from reference TRBV11-2 and TRBJ2-7, is EAGVAQSPRYKIIEKRQSVAFWCNPISGHATLYWYQQILGQGPKLLIQFQNNGVVDDSQLPKDRFSAERLKGVDSTLKIQPAKLEDSAVYLCASSWRLAGIPPYEQYFGPGTRLTVT.

This clonotype came up many times. V and J are TRBV5-1 and TRBJ2-1, with 7 bases aligning to TRBD2. CDR1 is SGHRS, CDR2 YFSETQ, per germline. There are 15 residues in the CDR3. Trimming at V came to 4 bases and at J to 8 bases, leaving 12 bases not matched to a gene. Written as DNA, the CDR3 is TGCGCCAGCAGCATTGGAGGGAGGGACGGGGATGAGCAGTTCTTC. The encoded protein is CASSIGGRDGDEQFF. The whole variable domain, remainder taken from reference TRBV5-1 and TRBJ2-1, is KAGVTQTPRYLIKTRGQQVTLSCSPISGHRSVSWYQQTPGQGLQFLFEYFSETQRNKGNFPGRFSGRQFSNSRSEMNVSTLELGDSALYLCASSIGGRDGDEQFFGPGTRLTVL.

This clonotype showed up just a few times. The chain recombines TRBV5-1 with TRBJ2-3; 8 positions match TRBD2. With V trimmed by 6 bases and J by 2 bases, 11 bases remained unmatched. Germline values: CDR1 SGHRS, CDR2 YFSETQ. This CDR3 contains 16 residues. The CDR3 here is CASTTSPGGTTDTQYF. CDR3 in DNA: TGCGCCAGCACCACCTCTCCGGGGGGGACCACAGATACGCAGTATTTT.

This clonotype was detected ten times or more. Sequence at one end of the junction differs from germline and may be a read error. The chain carries TRBV5-1 and TRBJ2-7, with a possible D match to TRBD2 (7 bases). CDR3 size: 15 residues. Germline V gives CDR1 SGHRS, CDR2 YFSETQ. The CDR3 coding sequence is TGCGCCAGCAGCCCCAGGGGCGGGAGTTACACCGAGAAGTACTTC. Translation gives CASSPRGGSYTEKYF.

This clonotype was recorded at least ten times. The CDR3 spells CATSDPGTSVENEQFF. CDR3 DNA sequence: TGTGCCACCAGTGATCCCGGGACTAGCGTTGAAAATGAGCAGTTCTTC. The chain links TRBV24-1 to TRBJ2-1; TRBD2 matches 10 bases. CDR3 length: 16 amino acids. The V segment lost 3 bases and the J segment 7 bases; nucleotides outside the gene matches: 8. Germline V gene sequence: CDR1 KGHDR, CDR2 SFDVKD.

V usage is TRBV20-1 and J usage is TRBJ1-2, with 7 nucleotides matching TRBD1. The CDR3 sequence is 13 residues long. The V gene end was trimmed by 3 bases and the J gene end by 5 bases; junction bases not matched to a gene: 6. The germline V gene encodes CDR1 DFQATT and CDR2 SNEGSKA (reference sequence). CDR3 loop: CSASQGGGYGYTF. The CDR3 nucleotides are TGCAGTGCTAGCCAGGGGGGGGGATATGGCTACACCTTC.

This chain connects TRBV6-1 to TRBJ2-5; 12 bases agree with TRBD2. The CDR3 spans 15 residues. Germline assignment: CDR1 MNHNS and CDR2 SASEGT. Losses at the gene ends were 7 bases for V and 5 bases for J; bases not matched to a gene: 8. The CDR3 coding sequence is TGTGCCAGCACTAGCCGACTAGCGGGAGTCGAGACCCAGTACTTC. This codes for CASTSRLAGVETQYF.

The genes are TRBV12-3 or TRBV12-4 and TRBJ1-2, with no clear D. V dropped 4 bases and J dropped 3 bases, with 12 bases sitting between them. This CDR3 spans 14 amino acids. CDR3 amino acids: CASSSPRAHYGYTF. CDR3 bases: TGTGCCAGCAGTTCACCAAGGGCCCACTATGGCTACACCTTC.

This clonotype was detected ten times or more. The J gene is TRBJ2-3, the V gene TRBV15; 11 positions match TRBD1. Trimming cost V 9 bases and J 3 bases; bases outside gene matches: 5. Germline loops: CDR1 LNHNV, CDR2 YYDKDF (reference sequence). The length of the CDR3 is 14 residues. CDR3 DNA sequence: TGTGCCACTAGGACAGGGGGCGCGACAGATACGCAGTATTTT. Protein: CATRTGGATDTQYF.

The V gene is TRBV5-1, the J gene TRBJ1-1; D might be TRBD1 (6 bases). V lost 3 bases, J lost 10 bases, and 19 bases lay in between. CDR3 size: 14 residues. Germline V gene data show CDR1 as SGHRS and CDR2 as YFSETQ. As DNA, the CDR3 is TGCGCCAGCAGCTCCGGGACAAGGGGAGTTTCAGCTTTCTTT. It codes for CASSSGTRGVSAFF.

This clonotype has at least ten counts. J is TRBJ2-2 and V is TRBV7-9; 8 bases align to TRBD1. The length of the CDR3 is 14 residues. Trimming removed 6 bases from V and 7 bases from J; junction bases left unmatched: 7. Germline assignment: CDR1 SEHNR and CDR2 FQNEAQ (reference sequence). The CDR3 DNA sequence: TGTGCCAGCAGATGGACAGGGAGTGGCGGGGAGCTGTTTTTT. It translates to CASRWTGSGGELFF.

This clonotype has more than one count but fewer than ten. CDR3 nucleotide sequence: TGTGCCAGCAGCTTAAGTTGGGAGGAGACCCAGTACTTC. Its protein is CASSLSWEETQYF. V and J are TRBV11-2 and TRBJ2-5, with a weak D call TRBD2 (5 bases). There are 13 residues in the CDR3. Germline V lookup: CDR1 SGHAT, CDR2 FQNNGV. V was clipped by 2 bases and J by 5 bases, with 9 bases between them.

In its sample, this clonotype was seen many times. This rearrangement joins TRBV6-5 to TRBJ2-1; no firm D call. Germline CDR1 reads MNHEY; CDR2 reads SVGAGI. The V and J ends lost 4 bases and 0 bases respectively, with 10 bases between them. This CDR3 comprises 15 residues. CDR3 bases: TGTGCCAGCAGTTCCGGTTCCGCCTCCTACAATGAGCAGTTCTTC. This sequence encodes CASSSGSASYNEQFF.

This clonotype has ten or more counts. The gene calls are TRBV20-1 and TRBJ2-2, with 8 nucleotides matching TRBD2. Trimming took 0 bases from V and 4 from J; bases not matched to a gene: 4. The CDR3 spans 15 residues. Germline loops: CDR1 DFQATT, CDR2 SNEGSKA (reference sequence). CDR3 residues: CSARDGAGVTGELFF. CDR3 in DNA: TGCAGTGCTAGAGATGGAGCGGGGGTCACCGGGGAGCTGTTTTTT.

V and J are TRBV10-3 and TRBJ2-7; TRBD2 matches 15 bases. Germline V gives CDR1 ENHRY, CDR2 SYGVKD. Losses at the gene ends were 6 bases for V and 8 bases for J; bases not matched to a gene: 5. The CDR3 spans 14 residues. This CDR3 is CAIRRTSGRDKQYF. CDR3 DNA sequence: TGTGCCATCAGGAGGACTAGCGGGAGGGATAAGCAGTACTTC.

This clonotype was seen a handful of times. The rearrangement uses TRBV20-1 and TRBJ2-1; 12 bases agree with TRBD2. Germline-derived CDR1 and CDR2 are DFQATT and SNEGSKA (reference sequence). Losses at the gene ends were 3 bases for V and 5 bases for J; bases not matched to a gene: 8. The length of the CDR3 is 16 residues. CDR3 residues: CSASSSRTSGNNEQFF. The CDR3 DNA reads TGCAGTGCTAGTTCGTCCCGGACTAGCGGGAACAATGAGCAGTTCTTC.

The V and J genes are TRBV20-1 and TRBJ2-3, with 9 bases fitting TRBD1. This CDR3 region has 15 residues. The V gene's germline CDR1 is DFQATT and CDR2 SNEGSKA (reference sequence). V shed 6 bases and J 4 bases; nucleotides not matched to a gene: 11. The CDR3 coding sequence is TGCAGTGCCATACATCCGGGACAGGGAGCAGATACGCAGTATTTT. Residues: CSAIHPGQGADTQYF.

This clonotype was detected only a few times. A much larger clone lies a single base off, so this may be a read error. The chain recombines TRBV11-3 with TRBJ2-1, with 9 bases fitting TRBD2. The CDR3 extends over 14 amino acids. CDR1 SGHNT and CDR2 YENEEA come from the germline V gene. Trimming removed 3 bases from V and 5 bases from J; junction bases left unmatched: 2. The CDR3 region is CASSLSGRHNEQFF. The CDR3 bases are TGTGCCAGCAGCTTGAGCGGGAGGCACAATGAGCAGTTCTTC.

This clonotype has only a few counts. CDR3 protein: CASSLLRDRVDEQFF. The CDR3 DNA follows: TGCGCCAGCAGCTTGTTGCGGGACAGGGTGGATGAGCAGTTCTTC. The rearrangement links TRBV5-1 to TRBJ2-1; 9 bases are a match to TRBD1. In germline, CDR1 is SGHRS, CDR2 YFSETQ. The trim removed 1 base at V and 8 bases at J, leaving 7 bases unmatched. This CDR3 comprises 15 residues. The variable domain in full, completed from reference TRBV5-1 and TRBJ2-1, reads KAGVTQTPRYLIKTRGQQVTLSCSPISGHRSVSWYQQTPGQGLQFLFEYFSETQRNKGNFPGRFSGRQFSNSRSEMNVSTLELGDSALYLCASSLLRDRVDEQFFGPGTRLTVL.